These 12 T cell receptor beta chains share one sample of origin, sequenced in a study of spatial heterogeneity in lung cancer. Time point of the sample: blood at routine non-recurrence follow-up after resection. MiXCR, applied by TCRdb to the 5' RACE reads, yields one record per CDR3 protein. The data hold nearly 95,000 distinct CDR3 sequences, with just under 20% observed a single time. The source was PBMCs, collected at follow-up. These receptors were taken from a male donor with early-stage non-small cell lung cancer.

This chain links TRBV7-9 with TRBJ2-6; D possibly uses TRBD1 or TRBD2 (5 bases each). Trimming removed 6 bases at V and 0 bases at J, with 15 bases between. CDR3 length: 17 residues. Germline CDR1 reads SEHNR; CDR2 reads FQNEAQ (reference sequence). CDR3 region: CASRYRDAGSGANVLTF. The CDR3 bases are TGTGCCAGCAGGTATCGGGACGCCGGCTCTGGGGCCAACGTCCTGACTTTC.

This clonotype turned up a few times. V is TRBV12-3 or TRBV12-4 and J is TRBJ2-2; 8 nucleotides align to TRBD1. CDR3 length: 14 amino acids. The V and J ends lost 5 bases and 6 bases, in that order; junction bases with no gene match: 5. In nucleotides, the CDR3 is TGTGCCAGCAGTCGGACAGGGATCTCCGGGGAGCTGTTTTTT. Encoded protein: CASSRTGISGELFF.

This clonotype was observed once. This chain links TRBV7-8 with TRBJ1-4; no reliable D call. CDR3 length equals 11 residues. Germline lookup yields CDR1 SGHVS and CDR2 FQNEAQ. V lost 5 bases to trimming and J lost 8 bases, with 6 bases between them. Here the CDR3 reads CASSPREKLFF. CDR3 sequence (DNA): TGTGCCAGCAGCCCCAGGGAAAAACTGTTTTTT.

In this sample, this clonotype turned up a few times. The V and J genes are TRBV7-9 and TRBJ2-7; D gene uncertain. Trimming shortened V by 5 bases and J by 2 bases, and 10 bases separated the two germline ends. The CDR3 totals 13 residues. Germline CDR1 SEHNR, CDR2 FQNEAQ (reference sequence). CDR3 nucleotide sequence: TGTGCCAGCAGCCCCCAGTCCCCCTACGAGCAGTACTTC. Protein sequence: CASSPQSPYEQYF.

This chain links TRBV12-3 or TRBV12-4 with TRBJ1-1; D gene unclear. The CDR3 is made up of 14 amino acids. Deletions cut 4 bases from V and 0 bases from J, with 9 bases between. DNA for the CDR3: TGTGCCAGCAGTTCCCGAAGTCTGAACACTGAAGCTTTCTTT. This encodes CASSSRSLNTEAFF.

The sample holds many counts of this clonotype. The rearrangement links TRBV19 to TRBJ2-7; TRBD1 matches at 8 bases. CDR3 length equals 15 residues. Germline-derived CDR1 and CDR2 are LNHDA and SQIVND (reference sequence). V lost 6 bases, J lost 1 base, and 8 bases stayed unmatched. CDR3 loop: CASSAVGQASYEQYF. The DNA for the CDR3 is TGTGCCAGTAGCGCCGTGGGACAGGCGTCCTACGAGCAGTACTTC. The full variable domain, its missing parts supplied by reference TRBV19 and TRBJ2-7, is DGGITQSPKYLFRKEGQNVTLSCEQNLNHDAMYWYRQDPGQGLRLIYYSQIVNDFQKGDIAEGYSVSREKKESFPLTVTSAQKNPTAFYLCASSAVGQASYEQYFGPGTRLTVT.

The V and J genes are TRBV29-1 and TRBJ2-3, with D perhaps matching TRBD1 (7 bases). In germline, CDR1 is SQVTM, CDR2 ANQGSEA. Trimming removed 4 bases at V and 3 bases at J, with 26 bases between. This CDR3 contains 18 residues. CDR3 in DNA: TGCAGCGTTGCGGGGGCAATTGTTACACAGGGGTGGACAGATACGCAGTATTTT. This translates into CSVAGAIVTQGWTDTQYF.

This clonotype was detected ten times or more. The genes are TRBV6-5 and TRBJ1-4, with D possibly being TRBD1 (5 bases). The CDR3 runs to 16 residues. The V gene lost 0 bases and the J gene lost 8 bases, with 16 bases spanning the gap. CDR1 is MNHEY and CDR2 is SVGAGI in the germline V gene. The CDR3: CASSYSHGGGGEKLFF. In DNA form, the CDR3 reads TGTGCCAGCAGTTACTCTCACGGCGGGGGAGGGGAAAAACTGTTTTTT.

The chain carries TRBV6-1 and TRBJ2-7, with D hard to call. The CDR3 length is 14 residues. With 7 bases removed from V and 2 bases from J, the gap between germline ends came to 15 bases. The V gene's germline CDR1 is MNHNS and CDR2 SASEGT. CDR3 DNA: TGTGCCAGCAACCCCGATCCGCGAACCTACGAGCAGTACTTC. Encoded protein: CASNPDPRTYEQYF.

This clonotype was found many times. The V and J genes are TRBV30 and TRBJ2-2, with D perhaps TRBD2 (6 bases). CDR3 size: 15 residues. Trimming took off 4 bases at V and 4 bases at J, with 16 bases between the two ends. Germline assignment: CDR1 GTSNPN and CDR2 SVGIG (reference sequence). As DNA, the CDR3 is TGTGCCTGGAATCGGGGGACCCCGGGCACCGGGGAGCTGTTTTTT. This gives the protein CAWNRGTPGTGELFF.

This chain connects TRBV12-3 or TRBV12-4 to TRBJ1-2; the match to TRBD1 covers 7 bases. The ends lost 6 bases at V and 4 bases at J; junction bases unmatched: 11. This CDR3 is 15 amino acids long. In DNA form, the CDR3 reads TGTGCCAGCAGACCTGCCGGGACAGAGATCTATGGCTACACCTTC. Translated, it gives CASRPAGTEIYGYTF.

The rearrangement links TRBV6-2 or TRBV6-3 to TRBJ2-3, with no clear D. CDR1 and CDR2 from the germline V gene are MNHEY and SVGEGT. The CDR3 consists of 12 residues. With 4 bases removed from V and 7 bases from J, the gap between germline ends came to 9 bases. The CDR3 loop is CASSSYLNTQYF. The CDR3, as DNA: TGTGCCAGCAGTTCCTACCTCAATACGCAGTATTTT.